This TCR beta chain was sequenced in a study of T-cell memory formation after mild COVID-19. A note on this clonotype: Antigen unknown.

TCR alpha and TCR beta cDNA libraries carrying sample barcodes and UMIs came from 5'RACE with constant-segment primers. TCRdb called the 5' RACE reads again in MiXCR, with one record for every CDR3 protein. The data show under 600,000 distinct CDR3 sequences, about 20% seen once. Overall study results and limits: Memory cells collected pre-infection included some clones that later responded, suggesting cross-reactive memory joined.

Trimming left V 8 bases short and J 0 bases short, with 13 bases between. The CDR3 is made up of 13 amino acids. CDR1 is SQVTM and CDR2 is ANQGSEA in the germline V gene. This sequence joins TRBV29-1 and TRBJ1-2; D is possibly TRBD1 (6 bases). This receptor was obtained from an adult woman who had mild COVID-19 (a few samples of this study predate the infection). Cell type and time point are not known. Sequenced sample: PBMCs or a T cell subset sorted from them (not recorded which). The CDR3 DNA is TGCAGCACAGTTGGGACATCTAACTATGGCTACACCTTC. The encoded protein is CSTVGTSNYGYTF.